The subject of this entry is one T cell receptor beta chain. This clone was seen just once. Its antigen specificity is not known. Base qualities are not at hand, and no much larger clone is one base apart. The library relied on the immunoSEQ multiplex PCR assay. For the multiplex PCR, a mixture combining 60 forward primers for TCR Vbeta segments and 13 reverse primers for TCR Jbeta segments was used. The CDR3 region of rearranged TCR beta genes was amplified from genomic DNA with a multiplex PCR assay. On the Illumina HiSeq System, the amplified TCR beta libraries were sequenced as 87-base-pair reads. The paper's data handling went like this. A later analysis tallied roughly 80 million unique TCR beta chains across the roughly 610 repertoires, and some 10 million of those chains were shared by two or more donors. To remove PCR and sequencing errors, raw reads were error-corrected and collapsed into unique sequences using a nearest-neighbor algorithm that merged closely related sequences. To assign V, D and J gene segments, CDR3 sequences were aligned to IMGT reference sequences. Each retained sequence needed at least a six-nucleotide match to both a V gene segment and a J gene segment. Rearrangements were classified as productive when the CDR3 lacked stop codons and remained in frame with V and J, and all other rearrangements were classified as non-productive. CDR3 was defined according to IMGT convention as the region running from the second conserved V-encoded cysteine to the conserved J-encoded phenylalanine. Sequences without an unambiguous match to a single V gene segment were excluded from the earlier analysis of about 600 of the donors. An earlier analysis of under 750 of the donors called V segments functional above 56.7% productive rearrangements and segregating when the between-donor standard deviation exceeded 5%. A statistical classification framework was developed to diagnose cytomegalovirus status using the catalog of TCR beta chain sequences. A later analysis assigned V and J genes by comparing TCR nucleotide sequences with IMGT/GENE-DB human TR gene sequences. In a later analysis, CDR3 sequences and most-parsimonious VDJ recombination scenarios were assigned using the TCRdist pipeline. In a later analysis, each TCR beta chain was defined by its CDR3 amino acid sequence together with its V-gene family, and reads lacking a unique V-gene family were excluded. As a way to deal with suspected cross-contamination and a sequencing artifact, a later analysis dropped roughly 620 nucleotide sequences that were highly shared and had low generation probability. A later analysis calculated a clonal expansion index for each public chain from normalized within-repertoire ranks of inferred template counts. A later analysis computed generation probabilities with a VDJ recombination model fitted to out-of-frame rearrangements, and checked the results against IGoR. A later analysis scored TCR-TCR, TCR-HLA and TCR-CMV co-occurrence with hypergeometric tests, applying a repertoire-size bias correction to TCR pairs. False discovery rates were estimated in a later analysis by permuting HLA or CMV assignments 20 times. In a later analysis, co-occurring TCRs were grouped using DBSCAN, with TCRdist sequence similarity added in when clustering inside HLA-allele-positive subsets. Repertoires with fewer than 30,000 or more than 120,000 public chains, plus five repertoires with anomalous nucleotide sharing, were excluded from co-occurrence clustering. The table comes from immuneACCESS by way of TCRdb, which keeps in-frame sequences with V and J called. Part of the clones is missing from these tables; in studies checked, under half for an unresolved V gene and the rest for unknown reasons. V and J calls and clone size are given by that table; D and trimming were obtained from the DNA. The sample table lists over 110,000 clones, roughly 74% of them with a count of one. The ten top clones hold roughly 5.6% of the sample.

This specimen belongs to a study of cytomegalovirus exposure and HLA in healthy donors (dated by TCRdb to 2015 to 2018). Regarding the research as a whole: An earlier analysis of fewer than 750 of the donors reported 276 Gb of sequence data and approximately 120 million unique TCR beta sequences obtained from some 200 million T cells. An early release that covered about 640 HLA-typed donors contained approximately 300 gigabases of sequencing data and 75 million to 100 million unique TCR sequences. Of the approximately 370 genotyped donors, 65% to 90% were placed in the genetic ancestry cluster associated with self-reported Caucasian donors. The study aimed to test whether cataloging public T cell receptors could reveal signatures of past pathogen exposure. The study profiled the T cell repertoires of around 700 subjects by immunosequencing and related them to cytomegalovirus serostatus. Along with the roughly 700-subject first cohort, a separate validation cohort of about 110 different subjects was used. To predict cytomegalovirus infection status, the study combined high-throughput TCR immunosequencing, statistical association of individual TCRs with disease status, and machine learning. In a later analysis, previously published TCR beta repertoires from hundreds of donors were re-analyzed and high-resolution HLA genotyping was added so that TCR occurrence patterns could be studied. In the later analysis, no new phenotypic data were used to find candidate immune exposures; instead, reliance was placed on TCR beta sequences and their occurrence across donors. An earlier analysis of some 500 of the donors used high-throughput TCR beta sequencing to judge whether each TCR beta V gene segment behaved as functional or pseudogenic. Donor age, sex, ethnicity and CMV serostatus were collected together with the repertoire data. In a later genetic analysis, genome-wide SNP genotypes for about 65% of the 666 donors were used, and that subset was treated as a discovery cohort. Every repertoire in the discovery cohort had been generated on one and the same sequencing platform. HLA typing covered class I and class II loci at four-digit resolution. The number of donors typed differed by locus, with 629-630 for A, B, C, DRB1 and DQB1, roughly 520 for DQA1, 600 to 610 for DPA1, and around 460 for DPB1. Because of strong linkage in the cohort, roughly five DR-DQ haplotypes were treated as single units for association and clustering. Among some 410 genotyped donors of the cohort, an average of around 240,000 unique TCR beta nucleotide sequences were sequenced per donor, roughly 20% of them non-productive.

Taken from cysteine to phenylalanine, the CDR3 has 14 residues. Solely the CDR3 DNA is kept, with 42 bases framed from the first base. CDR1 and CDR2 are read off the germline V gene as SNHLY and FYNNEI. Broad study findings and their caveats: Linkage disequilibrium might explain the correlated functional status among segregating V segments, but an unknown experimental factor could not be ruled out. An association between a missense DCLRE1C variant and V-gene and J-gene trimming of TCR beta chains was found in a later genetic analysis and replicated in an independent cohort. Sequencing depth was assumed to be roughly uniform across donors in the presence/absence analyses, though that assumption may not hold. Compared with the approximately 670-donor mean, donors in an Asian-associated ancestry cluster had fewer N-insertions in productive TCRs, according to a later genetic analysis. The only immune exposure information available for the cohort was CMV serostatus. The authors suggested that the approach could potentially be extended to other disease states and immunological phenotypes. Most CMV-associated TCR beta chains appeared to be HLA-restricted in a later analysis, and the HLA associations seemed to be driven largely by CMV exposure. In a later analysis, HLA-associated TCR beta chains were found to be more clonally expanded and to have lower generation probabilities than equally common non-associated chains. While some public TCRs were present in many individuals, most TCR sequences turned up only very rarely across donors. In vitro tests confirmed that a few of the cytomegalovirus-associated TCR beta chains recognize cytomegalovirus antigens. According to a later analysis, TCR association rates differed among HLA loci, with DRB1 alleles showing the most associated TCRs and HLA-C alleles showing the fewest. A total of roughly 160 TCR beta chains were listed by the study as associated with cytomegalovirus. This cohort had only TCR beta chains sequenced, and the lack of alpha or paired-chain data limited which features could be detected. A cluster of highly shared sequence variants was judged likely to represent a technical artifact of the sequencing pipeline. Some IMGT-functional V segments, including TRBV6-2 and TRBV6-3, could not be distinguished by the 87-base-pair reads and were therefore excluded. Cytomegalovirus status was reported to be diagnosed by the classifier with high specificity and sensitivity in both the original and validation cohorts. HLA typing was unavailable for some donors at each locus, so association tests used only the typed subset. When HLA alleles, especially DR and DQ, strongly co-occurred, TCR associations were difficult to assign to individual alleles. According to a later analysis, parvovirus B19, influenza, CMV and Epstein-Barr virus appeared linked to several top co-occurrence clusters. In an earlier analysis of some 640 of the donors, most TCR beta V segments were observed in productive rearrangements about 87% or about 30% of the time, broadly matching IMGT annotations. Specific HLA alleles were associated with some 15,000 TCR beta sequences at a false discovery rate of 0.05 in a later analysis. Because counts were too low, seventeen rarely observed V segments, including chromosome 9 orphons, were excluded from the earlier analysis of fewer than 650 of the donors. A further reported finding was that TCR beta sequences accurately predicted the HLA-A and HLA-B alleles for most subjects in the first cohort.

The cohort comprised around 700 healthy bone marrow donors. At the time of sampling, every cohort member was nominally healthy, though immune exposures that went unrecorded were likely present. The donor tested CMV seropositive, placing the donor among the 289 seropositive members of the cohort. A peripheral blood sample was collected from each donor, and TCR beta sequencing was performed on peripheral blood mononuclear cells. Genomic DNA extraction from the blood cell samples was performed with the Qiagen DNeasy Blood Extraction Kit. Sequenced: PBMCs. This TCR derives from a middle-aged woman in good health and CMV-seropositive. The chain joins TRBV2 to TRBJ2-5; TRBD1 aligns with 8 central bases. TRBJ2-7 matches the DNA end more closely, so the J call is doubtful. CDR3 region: CASSGDRSTYEQYF. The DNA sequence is TGTGCCAGCAGTGGGGACAGGAGTACCTACGAGCAGTACTTC.